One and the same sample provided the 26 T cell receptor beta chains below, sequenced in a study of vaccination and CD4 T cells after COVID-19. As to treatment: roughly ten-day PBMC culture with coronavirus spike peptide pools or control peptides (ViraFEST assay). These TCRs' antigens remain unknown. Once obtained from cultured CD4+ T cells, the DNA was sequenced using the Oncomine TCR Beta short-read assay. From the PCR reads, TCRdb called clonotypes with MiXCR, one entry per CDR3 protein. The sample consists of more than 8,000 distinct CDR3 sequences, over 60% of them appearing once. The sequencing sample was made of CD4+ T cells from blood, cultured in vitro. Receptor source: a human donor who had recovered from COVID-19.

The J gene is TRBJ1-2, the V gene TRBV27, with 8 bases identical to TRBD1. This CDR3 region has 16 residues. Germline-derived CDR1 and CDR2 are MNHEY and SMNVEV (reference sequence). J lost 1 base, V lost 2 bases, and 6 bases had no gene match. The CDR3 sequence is CASSLQGALHNYGYTF. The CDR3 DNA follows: TGTGCCAGCAGTTTACAGGGGGCACTACATAACTATGGCTACACCTTC.

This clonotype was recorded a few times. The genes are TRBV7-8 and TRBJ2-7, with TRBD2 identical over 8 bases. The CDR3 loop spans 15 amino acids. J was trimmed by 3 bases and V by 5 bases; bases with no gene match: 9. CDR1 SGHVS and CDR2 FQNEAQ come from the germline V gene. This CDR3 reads CASSARTSLNYEQYF. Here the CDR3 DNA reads TGTGCCAGCAGCGCGCGGACTAGCCTTAACTACGAGCAGTACTTC.

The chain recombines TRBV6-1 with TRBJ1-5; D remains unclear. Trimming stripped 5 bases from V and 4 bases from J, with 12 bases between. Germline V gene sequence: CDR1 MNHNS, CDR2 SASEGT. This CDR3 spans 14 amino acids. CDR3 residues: CASSPPGTNQPQHF. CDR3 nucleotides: TGTGCCAGCAGTCCCCCAGGAACGAATCAGCCCCAGCATTTT.

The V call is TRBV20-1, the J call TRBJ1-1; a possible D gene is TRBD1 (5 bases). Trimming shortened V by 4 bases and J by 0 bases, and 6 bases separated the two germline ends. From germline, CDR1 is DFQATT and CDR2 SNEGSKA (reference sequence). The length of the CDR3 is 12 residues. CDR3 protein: CSATTVNTEAFF. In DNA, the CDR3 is TGCAGTGCTACGACAGTGAACACTGAAGCTTTCTTT.

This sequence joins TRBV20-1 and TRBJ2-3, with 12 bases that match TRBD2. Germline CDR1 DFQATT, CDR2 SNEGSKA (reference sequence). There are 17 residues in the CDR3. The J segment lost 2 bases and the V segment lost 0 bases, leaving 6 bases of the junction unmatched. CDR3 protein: CSARDLTSGGYTDTQYF. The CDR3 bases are TGCAGTGCTAGAGATCTGACTAGCGGGGGATACACAGATACGCAGTATTTT.

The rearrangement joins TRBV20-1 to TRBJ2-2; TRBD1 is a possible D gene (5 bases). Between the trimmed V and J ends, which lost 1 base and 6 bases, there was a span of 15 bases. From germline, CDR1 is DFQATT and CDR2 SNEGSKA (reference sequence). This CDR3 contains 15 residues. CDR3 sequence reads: CSARGGWAQAGELFF. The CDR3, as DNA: TGCAGTGCTAGAGGGGGCTGGGCTCAGGCCGGGGAGCTGTTTTTT.

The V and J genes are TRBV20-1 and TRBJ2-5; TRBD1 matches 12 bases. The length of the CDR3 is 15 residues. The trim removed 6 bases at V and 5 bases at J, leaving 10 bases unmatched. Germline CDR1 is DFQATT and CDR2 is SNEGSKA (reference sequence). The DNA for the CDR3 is TGCAGTGCCCAAGGGACAGGGGGCTTTGGGGAGACCCAGTACTTC. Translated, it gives CSAQGTGGFGETQYF.

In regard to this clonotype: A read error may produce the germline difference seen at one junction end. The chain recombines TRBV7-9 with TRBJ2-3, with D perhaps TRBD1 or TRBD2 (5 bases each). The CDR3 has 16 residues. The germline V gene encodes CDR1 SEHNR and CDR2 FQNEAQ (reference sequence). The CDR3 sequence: CASSLAVSGITDTQYF. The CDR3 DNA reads TGTGCCAGCAGCCTAGCTGTGTCAGGGATCACAGATACGCAGTATTTT.

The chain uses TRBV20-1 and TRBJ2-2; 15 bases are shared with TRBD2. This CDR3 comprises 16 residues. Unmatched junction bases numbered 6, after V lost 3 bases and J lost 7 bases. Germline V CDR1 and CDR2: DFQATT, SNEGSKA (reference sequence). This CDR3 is CSASGLAGGPGGELFF. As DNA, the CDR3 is TGCAGTGCTAGTGGACTAGCGGGAGGGCCTGGCGGGGAGCTGTTTTTT.

The CDR3 coding sequence is TGCAGCGTTGCGGGAGGGTCTAGCGAGCAGTACTTC. Its protein product is CSVAGGSSEQYF. This chain joins TRBV29-1 and TRBJ2-7; 8 positions match TRBD2. Germline CDR1 reads SQVTM; CDR2 reads ANQGSEA. CDR3 length: 12 residues. J lost 6 bases, V lost 4 bases, and 5 bases had no gene match.

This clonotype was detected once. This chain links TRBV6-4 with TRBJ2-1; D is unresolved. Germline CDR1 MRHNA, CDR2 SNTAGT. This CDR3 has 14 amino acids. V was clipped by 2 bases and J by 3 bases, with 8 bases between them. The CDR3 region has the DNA TGTGCCAGCAGTGACAGGGTAGGCTACAATGAGCAGTTCTTC. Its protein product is CASSDRVGYNEQFF.

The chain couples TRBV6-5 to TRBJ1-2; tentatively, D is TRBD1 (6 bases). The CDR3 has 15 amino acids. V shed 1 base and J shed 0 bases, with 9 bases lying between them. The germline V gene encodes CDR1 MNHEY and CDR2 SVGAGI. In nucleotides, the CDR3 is TGTGCCAGCAGTTACTACAGGGAAGCTAACTATGGCTACACCTTC. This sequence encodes CASSYYREANYGYTF.

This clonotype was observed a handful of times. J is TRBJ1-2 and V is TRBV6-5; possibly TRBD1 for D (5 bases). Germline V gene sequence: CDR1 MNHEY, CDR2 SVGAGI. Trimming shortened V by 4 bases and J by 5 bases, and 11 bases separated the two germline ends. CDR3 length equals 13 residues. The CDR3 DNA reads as TGTGCCAGCAGTTCACGACAGTTATATGGCTACACCTTC. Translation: CASSSRQLYGYTF.

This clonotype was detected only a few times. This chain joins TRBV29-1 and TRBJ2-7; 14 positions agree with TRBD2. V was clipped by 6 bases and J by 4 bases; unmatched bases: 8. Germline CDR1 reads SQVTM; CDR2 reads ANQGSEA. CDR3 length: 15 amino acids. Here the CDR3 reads CSVSGLAGVRYEQYF. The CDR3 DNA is TGCAGCGTCTCGGGACTAGCGGGGGTCCGATACGAGCAGTACTTC.

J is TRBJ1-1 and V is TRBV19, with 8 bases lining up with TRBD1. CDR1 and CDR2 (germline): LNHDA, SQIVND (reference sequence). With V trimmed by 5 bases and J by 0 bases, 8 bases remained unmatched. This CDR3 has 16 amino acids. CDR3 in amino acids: CASSLWTGRLNTEAFF. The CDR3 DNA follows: TGTGCCAGTAGTCTTTGGACAGGGAGGTTGAACACTGAAGCTTTCTTT. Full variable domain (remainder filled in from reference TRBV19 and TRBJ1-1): DGGITQSPKYLFRKEGQNVTLSCEQNLNHDAMYWYRQDPGQGLRLIYYSQIVNDFQKGDIAEGYSVSREKKESFPLTVTSAQKNPTAFYLCASSLWTGRLNTEAFFGQGTRLTVV.

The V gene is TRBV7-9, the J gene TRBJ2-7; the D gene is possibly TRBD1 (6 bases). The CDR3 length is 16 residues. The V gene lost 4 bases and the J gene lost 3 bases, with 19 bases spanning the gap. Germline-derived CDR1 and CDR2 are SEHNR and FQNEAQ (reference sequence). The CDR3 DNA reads TGTGCCAGCAGCTCCTGGGGTACGGGGACAATCTACGAGCAGTACTTC. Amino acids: CASSSWGTGTIYEQYF.

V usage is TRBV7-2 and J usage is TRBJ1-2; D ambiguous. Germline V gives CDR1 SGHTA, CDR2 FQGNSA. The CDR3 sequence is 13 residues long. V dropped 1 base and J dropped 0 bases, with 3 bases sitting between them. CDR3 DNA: TGTGCCAGCAGCTTAGGCCCTAACTATGGCTACACCTTC. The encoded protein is CASSLGPNYGYTF.

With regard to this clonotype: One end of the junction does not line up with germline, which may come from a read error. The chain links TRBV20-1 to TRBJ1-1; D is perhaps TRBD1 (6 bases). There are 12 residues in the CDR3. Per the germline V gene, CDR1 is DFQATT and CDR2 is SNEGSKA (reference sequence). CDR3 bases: TGCAGTGCCCCGAGAGGGGACACAGAAGCTTTCTTT. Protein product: CSAPRGDTEAFF.

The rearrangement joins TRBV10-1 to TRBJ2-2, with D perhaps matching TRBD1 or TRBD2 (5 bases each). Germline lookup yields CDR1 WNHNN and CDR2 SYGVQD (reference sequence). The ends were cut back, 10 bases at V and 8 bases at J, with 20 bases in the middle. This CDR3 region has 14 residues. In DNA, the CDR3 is TGCGCCAACATACTAGAGGGGTTTGGGGGGGAGCTGTTTTTT. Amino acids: CANILEGFGGELFF.

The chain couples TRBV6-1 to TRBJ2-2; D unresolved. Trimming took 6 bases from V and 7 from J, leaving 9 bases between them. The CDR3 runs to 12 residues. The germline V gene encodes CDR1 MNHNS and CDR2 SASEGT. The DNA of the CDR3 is TGTGCCAGCAGAAGGGTGATCGGGGAGCTGTTTTTT. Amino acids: CASRRVIGELFF.

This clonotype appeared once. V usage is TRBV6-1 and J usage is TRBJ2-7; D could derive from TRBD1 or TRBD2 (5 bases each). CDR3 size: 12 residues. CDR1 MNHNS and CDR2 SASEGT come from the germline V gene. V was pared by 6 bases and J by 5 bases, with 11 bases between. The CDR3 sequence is CASSRLGDEQYF. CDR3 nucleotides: TGTGCCAGCAGCCGCTTGGGGGACGAGCAGTACTTC.

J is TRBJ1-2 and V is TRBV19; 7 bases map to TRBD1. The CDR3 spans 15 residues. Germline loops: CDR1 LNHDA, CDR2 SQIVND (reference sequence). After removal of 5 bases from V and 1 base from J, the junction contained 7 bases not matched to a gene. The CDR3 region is CASSPSWDSNYGYTF. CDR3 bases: TGTGCCAGTAGTCCTAGCTGGGACAGTAACTATGGCTACACCTTC. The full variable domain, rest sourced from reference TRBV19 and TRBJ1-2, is DGGITQSPKYLFRKEGQNVTLSCEQNLNHDAMYWYRQDPGQGLRLIYYSQIVNDFQKGDIAEGYSVSREKKESFPLTVTSAQKNPTAFYLCASSPSWDSNYGYTFGSGTRLTVV.

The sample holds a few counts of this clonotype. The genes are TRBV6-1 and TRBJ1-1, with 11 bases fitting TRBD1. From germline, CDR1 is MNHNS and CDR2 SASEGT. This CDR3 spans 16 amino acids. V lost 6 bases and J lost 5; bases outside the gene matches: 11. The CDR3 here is CASRPGTGGHSTEAFF. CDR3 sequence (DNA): TGTGCCAGCAGACCCGGGACAGGGGGTCACAGTACTGAAGCTTTCTTT.

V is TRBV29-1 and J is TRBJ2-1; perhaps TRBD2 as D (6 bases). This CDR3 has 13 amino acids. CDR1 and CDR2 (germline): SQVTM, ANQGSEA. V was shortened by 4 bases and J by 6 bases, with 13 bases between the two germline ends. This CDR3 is CSVVLAGINEQFF. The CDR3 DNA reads TGCAGCGTTGTGCTGGCGGGAATCAATGAGCAGTTCTTC.

The CDR3 coding sequence is TGTGCCAGCAGTAGTGGTTGGGGCACCGGGGAGCTGTTTTTT. Translated, it gives CASSSGWGTGELFF. The chain recombines TRBV2 with TRBJ2-2; no definite D call. Looked up from germline, CDR1 is SNHLY and CDR2 is FYNNEI. This CDR3 is 14 amino acids long. V was trimmed by 5 bases and J by 4 bases, leaving 11 bases between them. The entire variable domain, with the rest obtained from reference TRBV2 and TRBJ2-2, is as follows: EPEVTQTPSHQVTQMGQEVILRCVPISNHLYFYWYRQILGQKVEFLVSFYNNEISEKSEIFDDQFSVERPDGSNFTLKIRSTKLEDSAMYFCASSSGWGTGELFFGEGSRLTVL.

CDR3 in amino acids: CASSRQGNQPQHF. The CDR3 DNA reads as TGTGCCAGCAGCAGGCAGGGGAATCAGCCCCAGCATTTT. This chain uses TRBV6-1 with TRBJ1-5, with D possibly matching TRBD1 (6 bases). The CDR3 runs to 13 residues. CDR1 is MNHNS and CDR2 is SASEGT in the germline V gene. V gave up 6 bases and J gave up 4 bases, with 10 bases separating them.